The 25 T cell receptor beta chains below all came from one sample that was sequenced in a study of cytomegalovirus exposure and HLA in healthy donors (dated by TCRdb to 2016 to 2017). Library construction relied on the immunoSEQ multiplex PCR assay. The multiplex PCR relied on a mix of 60 forward primers for TCR Vbeta segments and 13 reverse primers for TCR Jbeta segments. This immuneACCESS table, as held by TCRdb, lists in-frame sequences with V and J called but not all clones. Of the missing ones, under half trace to an unresolved V gene in checked studies; the others have no known cause. This sample lists 170,000 or so clones; under 85% were detected once. The ten biggest clones cover about 1.6% of the sample. Input material: PBMCs. The receptors come from a man in his forties or fifties in good health and CMV-seronegative.

In this sample, this clone turned up once. This sequence joins TRBV18 and TRBJ2-7; perhaps TRBD1 as D (6 bases). Looked up from germline, CDR1 is KGHSH and CDR2 is LQKENI. The CDR3 consists of 12 residues. V lost 4 bases and J 6 bases, leaving 10 bases between the germline ends. CDR3 amino acids: CASSHPGAEQYF. The CDR3 DNA follows: TGTGCCAGCTCACATCCAGGGGCCGAGCAGTACTTC. The variable domain in full, with the rest retrieved from reference TRBV18 and TRBJ2-7, is NAGVMQNPRHLVRRRGQEARLRCSPMKGHSHVYWYRQLPEEGLKFMVYLQKENIIDESGMPKERFSAEFPKEGPSILRIQQVVRGDSAAYFCASSHPGAEQYFGPGTRLTVT.

The V and J genes are TRBV6-5 and TRBJ2-7; TRBD1 matches 9 bases. There are 14 residues in the CDR3. Trimming took 6 bases from V and 2 from J; bases not matched to a gene: 5. Germline lookup yields CDR1 MNHEY and CDR2 SVGAGI. CDR3: CASRPGTGTYEQYF. DNA for the CDR3: TGTGCCAGCAGACCTGGGACAGGGACCTACGAGCAGTACTTC.

In its sample, this clone was seen once. The chain joins TRBV7-2 to TRBJ2-3; D unresolved. Germline CDR1 reads SGHTA; CDR2 reads FQGNSA. Trimming stripped 8 bases from V and 5 bases from J, with 11 bases between. There are 12 residues in the CDR3. Here the CDR3 DNA reads TGTGCCAGCTCTCTAAAGAAAGATACGCAGTATTTT. It encodes CASSLKKDTQYF.

J is TRBJ2-2 and V is TRBV6-5; maybe TRBD1 (5 bases). This CDR3 has 15 residues. In germline, CDR1 is MNHEY, CDR2 SVGAGI. V dropped 0 bases and J dropped 1 base, with 6 bases sitting between them. CDR3 sequence reads: CASSYSGQNTGELFF. CDR3 nucleotides: TGTGCCAGCAGTTACTCCGGACAGAACACCGGGGAGCTGTTTTTT.

The chain links TRBV6-6 to TRBJ2-7; 7 nucleotides line up with TRBD1. Germline-derived CDR1 and CDR2 are MNHNY and SVGAGI (reference sequence). V lost 6 bases and J lost 3; bases outside the gene matches: 5. This CDR3 region has 13 residues. The CDR3 DNA sequence: TGTGCCAGCAGCAGGGACAGCTACTACGAGCAGTACTTC. Residues: CASSRDSYYEQYF.

In regard to this clone: The sample holds other DNA sequences that translate to the same CDR3. V gene TRBV10-3 combines with J gene TRBJ1-5; no clear D gene. The CDR3 is made up of 14 amino acids. From germline, CDR1 is ENHRY and CDR2 SYGVKD. With 0 bases removed from V and 3 bases from J, the gap between germline ends came to 6 bases. In DNA, the CDR3 is TGTGCCATCAGTGAGTCGGGCATCAATCAGCCCCAGCATTTT. Protein sequence: CAISESGINQPQHF.

The rearrangement uses TRBV19 and TRBJ2-3; a weak D match, TRBD1 (5 bases). Per germline, CDR1 LNHDA and CDR2 SQIVND (reference sequence). Trimming removed 5 bases at V and 1 base at J, with 13 bases between. CDR3 length: 15 residues. CDR3 sequence reads: CASSRLLGGTDTQYF. The CDR3 region has the DNA TGTGCCAGTAGTCGTCTCCTAGGGGGCACAGATACGCAGTATTTT.

The rearrangement uses TRBV11-2 and TRBJ1-4; maybe TRBD1 (5 bases). Trimming removed 6 bases at V and 3 bases at J, with 14 bases between. There are 15 residues in the CDR3. Per the germline V gene, CDR1 is SGHAT and CDR2 is FQNNGV. The CDR3 spells CASRKSGTANEKLFF. As DNA, the CDR3 is TGTGCCAGCAGGAAATCCGGGACTGCTAATGAAAAACTGTTTTTT.

The J gene is TRBJ2-1, the V gene TRBV7-3; 7 bases line up with TRBD1. The length of the CDR3 is 15 residues. Per germline, CDR1 SGHTA and CDR2 FQGTGA. The trim removed 5 bases at V and 1 base at J, leaving 5 bases unmatched. This CDR3 reads CASSQHRGSYNEQFF. DNA of the CDR3: TGTGCCAGCAGCCAACACAGGGGTTCCTACAATGAGCAGTTCTTC.

V usage is TRBV28 and J usage is TRBJ2-7, with D uncertain. Germline CDR1 MDHEN, CDR2 SYDVKM. V was cut by 3 bases and J by 3 bases, with 6 bases left in between. The CDR3 consists of 12 residues. The CDR3 reads CASSFADYEQYF. The DNA of the CDR3 is TGTGCCAGCAGTTTCGCGGACTACGAGCAGTACTTC. The full variable domain, its missing parts supplied by reference TRBV28 and TRBJ2-7, is DVKVTQSSRYLVKRTGEKVFLECVQDMDHENMFWYRQDPGLGLRLIYFSYDVKMKEKGDIPEGYSVSREKKERFSLILESASTNQTSMYLCASSFADYEQYFGPGTRLTVT.

V is TRBV7-2 and J is TRBJ1-5, with TRBD1 as a possible D gene (6 bases). The CDR3 contains 14 residues. The V gene lost 4 bases and the J gene lost 7 bases, with 14 bases spanning the gap. The germline V gene has CDR1 SGHTA and CDR2 FQGNSA. CDR3 protein: CASSSQGKGQPQHF. The CDR3 DNA reads TGTGCCAGCAGCTCCCAGGGGAAAGGGCAGCCCCAGCATTTT.

This clone occurred once. The chain recombines TRBV10-3 with TRBJ2-7; TRBD2 matches at 10 bases. V shed 8 bases, J shed 5 bases, and the junction held 12 bases outside the gene matches. There are 15 residues in the CDR3. In germline, CDR1 is ENHRY, CDR2 SYGVKD. The CDR3 DNA reads as TGTGCCATCTCTGAGCGGGAGGGCCAGAGAGACGAGCAGTACTTC. Translating gives CAISEREGQRDEQYF.

The chain joins TRBV18 to TRBJ1-4; 7 nucleotides match TRBD1. The CDR3 runs 15 residues. CDR1 and CDR2 (germline): KGHSH, LQKENI. With V trimmed by 6 bases and J by 2 bases, 6 bases remained unmatched. CDR3 in amino acids: CASSADRDTNEKLFF. As DNA, the CDR3 is TGTGCCAGCTCGGCCGACAGGGATACTAATGAAAAACTGTTTTTT. The full variable domain, in which reference TRBV18 and TRBJ1-4 provide the parts outside the CDR3, is NAGVMQNPRHLVRRRGQEARLRCSPMKGHSHVYWYRQLPEEGLKFMVYLQKENIIDESGMPKERFSAEFPKEGPSILRIQQVVRGDSAAYFCASSADRDTNEKLFFGSGTQLSVL.

This clone was seen a single time. The chain employs TRBV19 and TRBJ2-5, with D possibly TRBD2 on 6 matching bases. The J call may be in error: the DNA end matches TRBJ2-7 better. This CDR3 has 15 amino acids. CDR1 is LNHDA, CDR2 SQIVND, per germline (reference sequence). DNA of the CDR3: TGTGCCAGTAGTGGAGGGACGGGAAGCTCCTACGAGCAGTACTTC. This sequence encodes CASSGGTGSSYEQYF.

The rearrangement links TRBV29-1 to TRBJ1-6; D is possibly TRBD1 (6 bases). The CDR3 is 15 residues long. In germline, CDR1 is SQVTM, CDR2 ANQGSEA. V lost 5 bases, J lost 5 bases, and 16 bases lay in between. The CDR3 sequence is CSVQTGFFNNSPLHF. In nucleotides, the CDR3 is TGCAGCGTTCAAACAGGGTTTTTCAATAATTCACCCCTCCACTTT. The entire variable domain, with the rest obtained from reference TRBV29-1 and TRBJ1-6, is as follows: SAVISQKPSRDICQRGTSLTIQCQVDSQVTMMFWYRQQPGQSLTLIATANQGSEATYESGFVIDKFPISRPNLTFSTLTVSNMSPEDSSIYLCSVQTGFFNNSPLHFGNGTRLTVT.

This sequence joins TRBV16 and TRBJ2-7; 9 bases are a match to TRBD1. V lost 1 base, J lost 5 bases, and 6 bases stayed unmatched. This CDR3 has 15 amino acids. The germline CDR1 and CDR2 sequences are KGHSY and FQNENV. This CDR3 reads CASSQFWTGANEQYF. In nucleotides, the CDR3 is TGTGCCAGCAGCCAATTTTGGACAGGGGCGAACGAGCAGTACTTC.

The chain uses TRBV11-2 and TRBJ2-3; no firm D call. This CDR3 is 12 amino acids long. V was clipped by 2 bases and J by 6 bases, with 6 bases between them. Germline V gene lookup returns CDR1 SGHAT and CDR2 FQNNGV. The CDR3 coding sequence is TGTGCCAGCAGCTTAATTATGGATACGCAGTATTTT. Amino acids: CASSLIMDTQYF.

The chain has TRBV11-1 and TRBJ1-1; D not certain. The CDR3 consists of 12 residues. The germline V gene has CDR1 SGHAT and CDR2 FQDESV (reference sequence). V shed 3 bases and J shed 7 bases, with 9 bases lying between them. CDR3: CASSFKRSEAFF. CDR3 bases: TGTGCCAGCAGCTTCAAACGGAGTGAAGCTTTCTTT.

The chain employs TRBV28 and TRBJ2-7; 9 positions match TRBD1. The V segment lost 10 bases and the J segment 6 bases; nucleotides outside the gene matches: 7. Germline V gives CDR1 MDHEN, CDR2 SYDVKM. CDR3 size: 12 residues. The CDR3 here is CATQQGAGEQYF. The DNA of the CDR3 is TGTGCCACCCAACAGGGGGCTGGCGAGCAGTACTTC.

V is TRBV7-9 and J is TRBJ2-3, with D perhaps matching TRBD2 (5 bases). From germline, CDR1 is SEHNR and CDR2 FQNEAQ (reference sequence). V lost 3 bases and J 3 bases, leaving 10 bases between the germline ends. This CDR3 region has 14 residues. CDR3 DNA: TGTGCCAGCAGCTTCTCTAGCTTAACAGATACGCAGTATTTT. Its translation: CASSFSSLTDTQYF.

The V and J genes are TRBV28 and TRBJ2-2; D is ambiguous. From germline, CDR1 is MDHEN and CDR2 SYDVKM. The CDR3 loop spans 14 amino acids. V was pared by 4 bases and J by 1 base, with 7 bases between. The CDR3, as DNA: TGTGCCAGCAGTTCCCCAGGGAACACCGGGGAGCTGTTTTTT. Its translation: CASSSPGNTGELFF.

The chain combines TRBV29-1 with TRBJ2-4; D ambiguous. Germline lookup yields CDR1 SQVTM and CDR2 ANQGSEA. Trimming took 2 bases from V and 3 from J, leaving 14 bases between them. The CDR3 loop spans 15 amino acids. The CDR3 bases are TGCAGCGTTGAATTTGGTCAGAACAACAAAAACATTCAGTACTTC. Its translation is CSVEFGQNNKNIQYF.

The V call is TRBV6-6, the J call TRBJ2-7, with unresolved D. Germline CDR1 MNHNY, CDR2 SVGAGI (reference sequence). Trimming pared 0 bases from V and 12 bases from J, leaving 15 bases between. The CDR3 covers 13 residues. In DNA form, the CDR3 reads TGTGCCAGCAGTTACTCGAGAGGCCGCTCCGGGTACTTC. Translation: CASSYSRGRSGYF.

The genes are TRBV19 and TRBJ1-2; the match to TRBD1 covers 10 bases. The germline V gene has CDR1 LNHDA and CDR2 SQIVND (reference sequence). The junction had 16 bases not matched to a gene; V was cut back by 7 bases and J by 8 bases. The CDR3 contains 16 residues. The CDR3 nucleotides are TGTGCCAGTACCCAGGGAGGGACAGGGGCCCTTGGGGGCTACACCTTC. Amino acids: CASTQGGTGALGGYTF.

The DNA of the CDR3 is TGTGCCAGTAGTTCTGGGGAGGGGATGGGCGATTCACCCCTCCACTTT. Its translation is CASSSGEGMGDSPLHF. The chain is built from TRBV19 and TRBJ1-6; a weak D match, TRBD1 (5 bases). This CDR3 comprises 16 residues. Germline V lookup: CDR1 LNHDA, CDR2 SQIVND (reference sequence). V shed 5 bases and J shed 8 bases, with 19 bases lying between them.